This T cell receptor (beta chain) appears in the sequencing data of a study of beta chain features in type 1 diabetes. Per donor, one heparinised blood draw averaged roughly 110 mL. Germline V gene sequence: CDR1 SQVTM, CDR2 ANQGSEA. Trimming took off 7 bases at V and 5 bases at J, with 14 bases between the two ends. This CDR3 spans 12 amino acids. A word on this clone: Its target is unknown.

cDNA synthesis used the whole RNA isolate, giving expressed TCRB sequences. Average reads for naive, central memory and regulatory T cell samples were several million. TCRdb's copy holds only in-frame clones and misses some; the assay was immunoSEQ multiplex PCR. This table has under 300,000 clones, roughly 22% appearing once. General study findings and limits: Sequencing used cDNA, and cells with high TCR expression could therefore be over-represented. Shortening that was moderate but significant affected the TCRB CDR3s of Type 1 diabetes patients in all four CD4+ subsets.

This receptor was obtained from a woman aged 40 to 50 with type 1 diabetes. V usage is TRBV29-1 and J usage is TRBJ1-1; D is unresolved. Sequenced: naive CD4+ T cells from blood. This CDR3 reads CSGLRGRTEAFF. The CDR3 DNA is TGCAGCGGACTTCGAGGGCGGACTGAAGCTTTCTTT.